This T cell receptor beta chain was observed in a study of tumor and adjacent non-tumor tissue in lung cancer. Turning to the study itself: Patients were aged about 30 to 76, fewer than twelve men and about five women, stage I to III. Findings of the study overall: Normal lung showed higher cumulative top 100 clone frequency than tumor. Tumor tissue had significantly higher TCR diversity than normal lung.

Looked up from germline, CDR1 is SGHAT and CDR2 is FQNNGV. This CDR3 region has 21 residues. Trimming removed 4 bases at V and 2 bases at J, with 31 bases between. In the case of this clonotype: Its antigen remains unidentified.

RNA was extracted from bulk tissue without any cell sorting. Between August and November 2014, newly diagnosed, chemotherapy-naive lung cancer patients underwent thoracic surgery in China. Three rounds of nested PCR, following a modified ARM-PCR protocol, produced the TCRbeta library. MiXCR was run by TCRdb on the multiplex PCR reads, yielding one entry per CDR3 protein. The data hold about 140,000 distinct CDR3 sequences, with approximately 72% observed a single time. V and J are TRBV11-2 and TRBJ2-3; no clear D gene. Sequencing input: lung tumor tissue. The origin of this receptor is a man aged 55 to 69 with small cell lung cancer. The CDR3 DNA follows: TGTGCCAGCAGCTCTAACCTCGGTAGTGGGATGGAAACCGGCTTCACAGATACGCAGTATTTT. As protein: CASSSNLGSGMETGFTDTQYF.